This entry lists 12 T cell receptor beta chains sequenced from one sample in a study of blood T cell repertoires in COVID-19. The table came from immunoSEQ multiplex PCR; TCRdb's copy has only in-frame clones and leaves some out. Found here are some 160,000 clones, 86% of them singletons; the top ten hold roughly 4%. The sample was peripheral blood. The receptors originated from a woman aged 70-85 years with acute or convalescent COVID-19.

V usage is TRBV2 and J usage is TRBJ2-2; possibly TRBD2 for D (6 bases). From germline, CDR1 is SNHLY and CDR2 FYNNEI. The CDR3 runs to 14 residues. V was cut by 8 bases and J by 1 base, with 11 bases left in between. DNA of the CDR3: TGTGCCAGCGGGGGGACTTGGAACACCGGGGAGCTGTTTTTT. This translates into CASGGTWNTGELFF. The whole variable domain, filled in from reference TRBV2 and TRBJ2-2, reads EPEVTQTPSHQVTQMGQEVILRCVPISNHLYFYWYRQILGQKVEFLVSFYNNEISEKSEIFDDQFSVERPDGSNFTLKIRSTKLEDSAMYFCASGGTWNTGELFFGEGSRLTVL.

This rearrangement joins TRBV29-1 to TRBJ1-1; D remains ambiguous. The CDR3 has 11 amino acids. Trimming removed 8 bases from V and 7 bases from J, with 14 bases in between. CDR1 and CDR2 (germline): SQVTM, ANQGSEA. The CDR3 sequence is CSTSRGDEAFF. CDR3 in DNA: TGCAGCACGAGTCGAGGCGATGAAGCTTTCTTT. Together with reference TRBV29-1 and TRBJ1-1, the CDR3 gives the full variable domain: SAVISQKPSRDICQRGTSLTIQCQVDSQVTMMFWYRQQPGQSLTLIATANQGSEATYESGFVIDKFPISRPNLTFSTLTVSNMSPEDSSIYLCSTSRGDEAFFGQGTRLTVV.

The J gene is TRBJ2-1, the V gene TRBV4-3, with 8 nucleotides matching TRBD1. In germline, CDR1 is LGHNA, CDR2 YSLEER. After removal of 4 bases from V and 2 bases from J, the junction contained 4 bases not matched to a gene. The CDR3 length is 15 residues. The CDR3 DNA reads as TGCGCCAGCAGCCTAGAACAGGGGGCCTACAATGAGCAGTTCTTC. This gives the protein CASSLEQGAYNEQFF.

The chain joins TRBV3-1 (or the pseudogene TRBV3-2) to TRBJ2-1; weak D call: TRBD2 (5 bases). This CDR3 is built from 18 residues. Trimming removed 0 bases at V and 1 base at J, with 16 bases between. CDR1 and CDR2 from the germline V gene are LGHDT and YNNKEL (reference sequence). The chain's CDR3 is CASSQEVAGLGSYNEQFF. CDR3 DNA sequence: TGTGCCAGCAGCCAAGAAGTGGCGGGTCTTGGGTCCTACAATGAGCAGTTCTTC.

This clone was detected a few times. Sequence at one end of the junction differs from germline and may be a read error. This rearrangement joins TRBV19 to TRBJ1-2, with 8 bases that match TRBD1. The CDR3 consists of 14 residues. CDR1 and CDR2 from the germline V gene are LNHDA and SQIVND (reference sequence). This chain's CDR3 is CASSITAGQAVDCF. DNA for the CDR3: TGTGCCAGTAGTATTACGGCGGGACAGGCGGTCGATTGTTTC.

The chain carries TRBV19 and TRBJ2-1; maybe TRBD2 (6 bases). V lost 5 bases and J lost 3, with 14 bases in between. Germline assignment: CDR1 LNHDA and CDR2 SQIVND (reference sequence). The CDR3 sequence is 15 residues long. The DNA of the CDR3 is TGTGCCAGTAGTCCTCCAGCGGGTGTCTACAATGAGCAGTTCTTC. This translates into CASSPPAGVYNEQFF.

The chain employs TRBV28 and TRBJ2-1; 8 nucleotides line up with TRBD2. Germline V gives CDR1 MDHEN, CDR2 SYDVKM. The CDR3 has 16 amino acids. Trimming took 5 bases from V and 0 from J; bases not matched to a gene: 6. The CDR3 DNA follows: TGTGCCAGCAGTCGCCACGCGGGGGGCTCCTACAATGAGCAGTTCTTC. Translating gives CASSRHAGGSYNEQFF. The variable domain in full, with the rest retrieved from reference TRBV28 and TRBJ2-1, is DVKVTQSSRYLVKRTGEKVFLECVQDMDHENMFWYRQDPGLGLRLIYFSYDVKMKEKGDIPEGYSVSREKKERFSLILESASTNQTSMYLCASSRHAGGSYNEQFFGPGTRLTVL.

This rearrangement joins TRBV27 to TRBJ2-1; 7 bases match TRBD1. Germline V gene lookup returns CDR1 MNHEY and CDR2 SMNVEV (reference sequence). The CDR3 is made up of 17 amino acids. V gave up 2 bases and J gave up 6 bases; unmatched junction bases: 13. The CDR3 region has the DNA TGTGCCAGCAGTTTACTGGGGGCAGGGGGTAAATTCAATGAGCAGTTCTTC. Amino acids: CASSLLGAGGKFNEQFF.

The chain combines TRBV11-3 with TRBJ2-5; maybe TRBD2 (6 bases). The CDR3 is 13 residues long. V lost 0 bases and J lost 5, with 7 bases in between. CDR1 SGHNT and CDR2 YENEEA come from the germline V gene. The CDR3 is CASSLDGGETQYF. The CDR3, as DNA: TGTGCCAGCAGCTTAGACGGGGGTGAGACCCAGTACTTC.

The CDR3 region has the DNA TGTGCCAGCAGCTTAGTCAGGTTGGACGAGCAGTACTTC. Its protein product is CASSLVRLDEQYF. This chain joins TRBV7-2 and TRBJ2-7; no reliable D call. The CDR3 loop spans 13 amino acids. Trimming cost V 1 base and J 5 bases, with 9 bases left between them. Germline lookup yields CDR1 SGHTA and CDR2 FQGNSA.

The chain recombines TRBV4-3 with TRBJ1-1; 8 bases map to TRBD1. V was pared by 2 bases and J by 6 bases, with 5 bases of the junction left unmatched. Germline CDR1 LGHNA, CDR2 YSLEER. The CDR3 loop spans 14 amino acids. CDR3: CASSQSPGQAEAFF. DNA for the CDR3: TGCGCCAGCAGCCAATCGCCGGGACAGGCTGAAGCTTTCTTT.

The chain has TRBV24-1 and TRBJ2-5; 11 bases match TRBD1. This CDR3 is 17 amino acids long. Trimming removed 1 base from V and 4 bases from J; junction bases left unmatched: 7. Germline V CDR1 and CDR2: KGHDR, SFDVKD. The CDR3 DNA reads TGTGCCACCAGTGATTTTTTCGGGACAGGGGGAGGAGAGACCCAGTACTTC. Residues: CATSDFFGTGGGETQYF.